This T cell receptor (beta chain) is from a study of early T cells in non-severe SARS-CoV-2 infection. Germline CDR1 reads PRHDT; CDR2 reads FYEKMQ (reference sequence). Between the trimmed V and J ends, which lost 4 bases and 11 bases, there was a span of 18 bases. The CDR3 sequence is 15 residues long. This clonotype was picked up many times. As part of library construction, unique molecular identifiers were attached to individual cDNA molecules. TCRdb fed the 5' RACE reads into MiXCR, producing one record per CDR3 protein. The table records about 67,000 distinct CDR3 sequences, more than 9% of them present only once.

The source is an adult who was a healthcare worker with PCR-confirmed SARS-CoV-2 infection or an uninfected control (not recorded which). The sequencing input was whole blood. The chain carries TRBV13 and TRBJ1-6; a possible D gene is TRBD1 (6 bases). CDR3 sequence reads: CASSSRDTVGTPLHF. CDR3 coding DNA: TGTGCCAGCAGCTCACGGGACACGGTCGGGACACCCCTCCACTTT.